This T cell receptor beta chain came from a study of T cell responses to AZD1222 COVID-19 vaccine. General study results and limits: Spike-wide vaccine-associated CD4 TCRs dominated at 160-218 and 743-854.

V was clipped by 4 bases and J by 8 bases, with 20 bases between them. Germline CDR1 and CDR2: GTSNPN and SVGIG (reference sequence). The CDR3 consists of 15 residues. For this clone: No antigen is known for it.

Libraries were prepared by immunoSEQ multiplex PCR; TCRdb keeps only in-frame clonotypes and omits some of them. Altogether roughly 80,000 clones are present, about nine tenths being singletons, with the ten largest covering 1.3% to 1.5%. The TCR sequence derives from an adult who received the AZD1222 COVID-19 vaccine. V and J are TRBV30 and TRBJ1-4; tentative D call: TRBD1 (5 bases). This material consisted of peripheral blood, taken 28 days after the second AZD1222 dose. The CDR3 spells CAWTRRRGVAEKLFF. The CDR3 DNA is TGTGCCTGGACCCGTCGAAGGGGAGTGGCCGAAAAACTGTTTTTT.